Detailed here is one T cell receptor (beta chain). The antigen remains undetermined. The CDR3 is 10 residues long. Per the germline V gene, CDR1 is DFQATT and CDR2 is SNEGSKA (reference sequence). Deletions cut 2 bases from V and 7 bases from J, with 4 bases between. The data stem from a study of CD8 T cells in ankylosing spondylitis. TCRdb independently ran MiXCR on the 5' RACE reads; one entry per CDR3 protein. The table has roughly 450,000 distinct CDR3 sequences, about 24% seen once. Study results and caveats: Seemingly distinctive of ankylosing spondylitis blood was a TCR beta motif formed by eight highly homologous variants. Reportedly, disease-linked clones are significantly enriched in ankylosing spondylitis patients' matched synovial fluid.

The source of this sequence is a male donor with ankylosing spondylitis. Source material: blood, either unsorted or a sorted T cell fraction (not recorded which). The genes are TRBV20-1 and TRBJ2-3; D ambiguous. For the CDR3, the DNA is TGCAGTGCTAGAAGGCATACGCAGTATTTT. It yields the protein CSARRHTQYF.